This T cell receptor beta chain was observed in a study of OX40 agonist ivuxolimab in advanced cancers. Across the whole study: Dose-escalation subjects each had hepatocellular carcinoma, melanoma, renal cell or head and neck cancer. Of mixed ages from about 23 to 79 and averaging about 56 years, the group was just under 85% male.

Researchers took blood at baseline, on cycle 4 day 1, and on cycle 7 day 1. Per the germline V gene, CDR1 is MNHEY and CDR2 is SMNVEV (reference sequence). The CDR3 is made up of 15 amino acids. Between the trimmed V and J ends, which lost 2 bases and 1 base, there was a span of 10 bases. Study-wide results and caveats: At doses 0.1 to 3.0 mg/kg, CD4+ and CD8+ clones expanded.

Sequenced by immunoSEQ multiplex PCR; TCRdb stores in-frame clones only, minus some. The sample yields under 90,000 clones, about 90% seen once. In the case of this clone: What it binds is not known.

The chain uses TRBV27 and TRBJ2-3; D remains ambiguous. The sequencing here drew on CD4+ or CD8+ T cells sorted from blood, taken in a trial of the OX40 agonist ivuxolimab. The source is an adult with an advanced solid tumor such as melanoma, head and neck, liver or kidney cancer. This CDR3 reads CASSLRSVGTDTQYF. The CDR3 nucleotides read TGTGCCAGCAGTTTAAGGTCTGTAGGCACAGATACGCAGTATTTT.